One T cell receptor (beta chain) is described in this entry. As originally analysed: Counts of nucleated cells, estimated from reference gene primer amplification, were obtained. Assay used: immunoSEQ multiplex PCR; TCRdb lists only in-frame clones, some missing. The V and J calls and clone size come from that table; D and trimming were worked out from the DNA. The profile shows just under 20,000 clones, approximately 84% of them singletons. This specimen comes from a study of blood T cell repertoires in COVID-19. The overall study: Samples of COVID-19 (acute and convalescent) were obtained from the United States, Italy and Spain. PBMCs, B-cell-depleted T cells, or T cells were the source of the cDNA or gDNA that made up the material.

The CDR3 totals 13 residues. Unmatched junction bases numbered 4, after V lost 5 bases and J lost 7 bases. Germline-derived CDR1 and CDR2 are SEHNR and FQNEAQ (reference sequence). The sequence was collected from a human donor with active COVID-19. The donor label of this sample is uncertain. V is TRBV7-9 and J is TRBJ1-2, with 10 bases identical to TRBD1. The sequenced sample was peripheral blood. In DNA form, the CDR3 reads TGTGCCAGCAGCCCGACAGGGGGCGGTGGCTACACCTTC. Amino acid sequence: CASSPTGGGGYTF.